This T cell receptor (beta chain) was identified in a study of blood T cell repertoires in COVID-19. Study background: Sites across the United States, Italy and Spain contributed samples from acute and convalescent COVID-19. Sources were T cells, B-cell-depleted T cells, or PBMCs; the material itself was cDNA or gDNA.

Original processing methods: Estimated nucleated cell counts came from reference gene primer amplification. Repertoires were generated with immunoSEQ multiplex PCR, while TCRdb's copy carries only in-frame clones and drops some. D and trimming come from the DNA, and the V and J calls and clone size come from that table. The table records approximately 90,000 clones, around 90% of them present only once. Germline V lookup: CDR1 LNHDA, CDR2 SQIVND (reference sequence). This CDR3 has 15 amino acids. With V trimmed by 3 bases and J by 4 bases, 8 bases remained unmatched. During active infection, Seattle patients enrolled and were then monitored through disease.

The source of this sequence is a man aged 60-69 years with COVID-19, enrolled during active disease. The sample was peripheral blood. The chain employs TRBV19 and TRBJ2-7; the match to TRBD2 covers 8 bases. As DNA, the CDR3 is TGTGCCAGTAGTATCAGTGGGACTAGGTCTTACGAGCAGTACTTC. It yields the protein CASSISGTRSYEQYF. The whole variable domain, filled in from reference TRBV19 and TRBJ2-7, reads DGGITQSPKYLFRKEGQNVTLSCEQNLNHDAMYWYRQDPGQGLRLIYYSQIVNDFQKGDIAEGYSVSREKKESFPLTVTSAQKNPTAFYLCASSISGTRSYEQYFGPGTRLTVT.